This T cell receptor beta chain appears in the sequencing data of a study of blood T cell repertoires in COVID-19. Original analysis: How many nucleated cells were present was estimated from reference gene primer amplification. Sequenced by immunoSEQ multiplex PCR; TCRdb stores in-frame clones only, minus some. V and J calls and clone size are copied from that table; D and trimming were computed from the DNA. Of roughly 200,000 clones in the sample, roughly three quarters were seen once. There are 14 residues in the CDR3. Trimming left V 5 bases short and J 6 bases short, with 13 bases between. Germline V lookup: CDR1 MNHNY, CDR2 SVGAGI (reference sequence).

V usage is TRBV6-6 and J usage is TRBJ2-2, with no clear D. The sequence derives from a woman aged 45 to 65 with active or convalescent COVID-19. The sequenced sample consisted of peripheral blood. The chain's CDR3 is CASSRQYEAGELFF. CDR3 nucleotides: TGTGCCAGCAGTAGGCAGTATGAGGCCGGGGAGCTGTTTTTT.